This TCR beta chain comes out of a study of regulatory and conventional T cells in RAG deficiency. Clones were sequenced by immunoSEQ multiplex PCR, and TCRdb holds only the in-frame ones, with some missing. The table shows 30,000 to 35,000 clones, with roughly three quarters occurring only once. Conventional CD4+ T cells were sorted from blood as CD25-low CD127-high cells. The CDR3 extends over 18 amino acids. The germline CDR1 and CDR2 sequences are LGHNA and YNFKEQ. With 2 bases clipped from V and 2 bases from J, the junction kept 11 bases outside the gene matches. The data were also submitted as part of a second study, on regulatory T cells. That investigation notes: The PCR used 52 TRBV and 13 TRBJ primers.

The sequence was collected from a human donor in good health. The chain links TRBV4-2 to TRBJ2-5; 10 nucleotides match TRBD2. Sequenced input: CD4+ effector T cells sorted from blood. The CDR3 region has the DNA TGTGCCAGCAGCCAAATAGTTCGGGGGACTAGCGATCAAGAGACCCAGTACTTC. This encodes CASSQIVRGTSDQETQYF.